A selection of T cell receptor beta chains follows, all from one sample in a study of early T cells in non-severe SARS-CoV-2 infection. TCRdb fed the 5' RACE reads into MiXCR, producing one record per CDR3 protein. Among around 33,000 distinct CDR3 sequences listed, more than 6% were seen once. Specimen: whole blood. Source of these receptors: an adult who was a healthcare worker with PCR-confirmed SARS-CoV-2 infection or an uninfected control (not recorded which). Each CDR3 is given with its conserved first and last residue. Each record gives: clone size, J gene, V gene, CDR3 length, D gene, CDR3 protein, CDR3 DNA. D genes are given only for firm matches. Clone size is stated in some rows and not others, as once, few, many or a class when expanded.

>.|TRBJ2-7|TRBV4-1|13|.
CASSPALGGEQYF
TGCGCCAGCAGCCCAGCCCTTGGGGGCGAGCAGTACTTC
>.|TRBJ1-5|TRBV27|14|TRBD1
CASRFTGGNQPQHF
TGTGCCAGCAGATTCACAGGGGGCAATCAGCCCCAGCATTTT
>.|TRBJ2-1|TRBV29-1|14|TRBD2
CSVDREGSGDEQFF
TGCAGCGTTGATCGGGAGGGAAGCGGGGATGAGCAGTTCTTC
>many|TRBJ2-2|TRBV7-9|14|.
CASSLVAATGELFF
TGTGCCAGCAGCTTAGTTGCAGCCACCGGGGAGCTGTTTTTT
>many|TRBJ1-1|TRBV12-3/TRBV12-4|15|.
CASSLGPPLRTEAFF
TGTGCCAGCAGTTTAGGGCCCCCTCTCAGGACTGAAGCTTTCTTT
>many|TRBJ2-3|TRBV5-1|15|TRBD2
CASSMGLTSTDTQYF
TGCGCCAGCAGCATGGGACTAACGAGCACAGATACGCAGTATTTT
>.|TRBJ1-2|TRBV30|14|.
CAWSHQGFNYGYTF
TGTGCCTGGAGTCATCAGGGGTTCAACTATGGCTACACCTTC
>.|TRBJ1-1|TRBV28|15|.
CASSERARRDTVAFF
TGTGCCAGCAGTGAAAGGGCTAGGCGAGACACTGTAGCTTTCTTT
>.|TRBJ2-5|TRBV6-2/TRBV6-3|12|.
CASSHRAETQYF
TGTGCCAGCAGTCACAGGGCGGAGACCCAGTACTTC
>few|TRBJ2-5|TRBV12-3/TRBV12-4|16|.
CASSRRPGPGGETQYF
TGTGCCAGCAGCCGGCGGCCGGGGCCCGGAGGAGAGACCCAGTACTTC
>many|TRBJ1-2|TRBV5-4|13|.
CASTSGLARGYTF
TGTGCCAGCACCTCCGGACTAGCCCGGGGCTACACCTTC
>many|TRBJ2-1|TRBV2|17|.
CASSDPFGAHEGNEQFF
TGTGCCAGCAGTGACCCATTCGGGGCGCACGAAGGAAATGAGCAGTTCTTC
>.|TRBJ2-3|TRBV6-5|17|TRBD1
CASRSTGGLSSTDTQYF
TGTGCCAGCAGATCCACAGGGGGCCTTTCTAGCACAGATACGCAGTATTTT
>few|TRBJ2-7|TRBV2|12|TRBD2
CASSGGLAGEYF
TGTGCCAGCAGTGGGGGACTAGCGGGAGAGTACTTC
>few|TRBJ2-5|TRBV6-1|14|TRBD1
CASSKDRVGETQYF
TGTGCCAGCAGCAAGGACAGGGTGGGAGAGACCCAGTACTTC
>many|TRBJ2-7|TRBV10-3|15|.
CAISESGESSYEQYF
TGTGCCATCAGTGAGTCGGGGGAGAGCTCCTACGAGCAGTACTTC